This T cell receptor beta chain was found in a study of blood T cell repertoires in COVID-19. Study-wide context: Researchers got acute and convalescent COVID-19 samples from the United States, Italy and Spain.

The repertoire was sequenced with immunoSEQ multiplex PCR; TCRdb's copy has only in-frame clones and lacks some. Of 3,600 or so clones in the sample, 70% were seen once. Trimming at V came to 4 bases and at J to 7 bases, leaving 9 bases not matched to a gene. The length of the CDR3 is 13 residues. Looked up from germline, CDR1 is SQVTM and CDR2 is ANQGSEA. Sequenced sample: peripheral blood. The chain links TRBV29-1 to TRBJ1-1, with 7 bases identical to TRBD1. This sequence was found in a man aged 65 to 79 with active COVID-19. This CDR3 is CSVGQGGRREAFF. The CDR3 bases are TGCAGCGTTGGCCAGGGGGGACGACGTGAAGCTTTCTTT.